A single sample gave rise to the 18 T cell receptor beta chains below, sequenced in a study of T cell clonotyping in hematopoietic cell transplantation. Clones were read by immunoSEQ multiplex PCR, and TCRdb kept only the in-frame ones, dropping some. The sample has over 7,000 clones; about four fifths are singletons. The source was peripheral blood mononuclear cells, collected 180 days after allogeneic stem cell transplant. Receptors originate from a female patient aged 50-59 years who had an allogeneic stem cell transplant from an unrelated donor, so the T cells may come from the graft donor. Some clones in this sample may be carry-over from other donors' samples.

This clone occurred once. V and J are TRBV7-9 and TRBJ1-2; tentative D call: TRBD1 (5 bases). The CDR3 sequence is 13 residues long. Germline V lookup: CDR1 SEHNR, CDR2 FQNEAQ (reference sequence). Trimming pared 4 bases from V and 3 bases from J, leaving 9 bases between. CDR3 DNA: TGTGCCAGCAGCTGGCAGGGAGACTATGGCTACACCTTC. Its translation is CASSWQGDYGYTF.

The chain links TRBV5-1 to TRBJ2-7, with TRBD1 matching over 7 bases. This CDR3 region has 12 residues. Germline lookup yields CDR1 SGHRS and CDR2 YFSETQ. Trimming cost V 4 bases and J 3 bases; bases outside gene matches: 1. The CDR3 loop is CASSRDSYEQYF. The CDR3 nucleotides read TGCGCCAGCAGCCGGGACAGCTACGAGCAGTACTTC.

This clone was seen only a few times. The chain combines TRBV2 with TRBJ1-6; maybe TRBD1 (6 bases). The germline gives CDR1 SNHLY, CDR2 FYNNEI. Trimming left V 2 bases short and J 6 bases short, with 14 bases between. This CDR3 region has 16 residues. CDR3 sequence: CASSEFQGIGNSPLHF. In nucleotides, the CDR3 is TGTGCCAGCAGTGAATTCCAGGGGATTGGTAATTCACCCCTCCACTTT.

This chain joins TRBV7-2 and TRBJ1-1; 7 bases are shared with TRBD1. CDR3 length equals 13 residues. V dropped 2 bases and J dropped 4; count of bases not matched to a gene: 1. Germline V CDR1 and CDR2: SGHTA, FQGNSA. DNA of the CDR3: TGTGCCAGCAGCTTATCAGGGGGCACTGAAGCTTTCTTT. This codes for CASSLSGGTEAFF.

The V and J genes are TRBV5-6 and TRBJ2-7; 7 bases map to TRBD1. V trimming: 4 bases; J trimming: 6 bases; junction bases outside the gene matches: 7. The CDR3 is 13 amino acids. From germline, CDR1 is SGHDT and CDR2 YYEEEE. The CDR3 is CASSIGTVGEQYF. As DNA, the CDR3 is TGTGCCAGCAGCATTGGGACAGTCGGCGAGCAGTACTTC.

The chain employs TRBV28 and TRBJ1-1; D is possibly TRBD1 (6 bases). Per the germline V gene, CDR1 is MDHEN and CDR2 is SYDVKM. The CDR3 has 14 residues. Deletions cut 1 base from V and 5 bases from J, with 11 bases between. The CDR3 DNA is TGTGCCAGCAGTTTATCCGACAGGAGGACTGAAGCTTTCTTT. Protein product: CASSLSDRRTEAFF.

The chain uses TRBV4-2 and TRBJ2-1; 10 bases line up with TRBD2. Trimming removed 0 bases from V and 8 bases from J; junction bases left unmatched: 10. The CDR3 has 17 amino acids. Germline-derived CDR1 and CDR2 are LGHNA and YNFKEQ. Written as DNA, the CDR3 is TGTGCCAGCAGCCAAGATAGAGCGGGAGGGCCTATGGATGAGCAGTTCTTC. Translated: CASSQDRAGGPMDEQFF.

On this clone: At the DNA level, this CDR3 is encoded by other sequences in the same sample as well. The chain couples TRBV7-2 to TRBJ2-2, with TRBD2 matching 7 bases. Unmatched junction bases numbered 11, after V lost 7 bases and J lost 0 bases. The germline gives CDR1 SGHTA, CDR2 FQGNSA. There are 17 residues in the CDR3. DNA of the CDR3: TGTGCCAGCACCAGGGCTAGCGGCTTCGCGAACACCGGGGAGCTGTTTTTT. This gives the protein CASTRASGFANTGELFF.

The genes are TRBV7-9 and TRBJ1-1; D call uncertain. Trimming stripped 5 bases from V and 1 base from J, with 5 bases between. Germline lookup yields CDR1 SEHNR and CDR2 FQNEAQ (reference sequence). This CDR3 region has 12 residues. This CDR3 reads CASSLWNTEAFF. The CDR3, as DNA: TGTGCCAGCAGCCTCTGGAACACTGAAGCTTTCTTT.

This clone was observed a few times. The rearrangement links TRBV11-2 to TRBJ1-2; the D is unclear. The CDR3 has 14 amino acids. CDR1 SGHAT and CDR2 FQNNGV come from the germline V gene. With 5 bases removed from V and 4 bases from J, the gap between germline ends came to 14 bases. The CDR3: CASSPAPGSYGYTF. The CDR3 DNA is TGTGCCAGCAGCCCAGCCCCTGGGAGCTATGGCTACACCTTC.

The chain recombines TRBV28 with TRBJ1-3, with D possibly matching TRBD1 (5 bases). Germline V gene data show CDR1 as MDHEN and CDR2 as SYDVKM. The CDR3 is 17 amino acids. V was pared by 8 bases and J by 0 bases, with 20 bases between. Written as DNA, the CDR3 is TGTGCCAGCGTGGACCCCTCGACAGCTCGCTCTGGAAACACCATATATTTT. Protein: CASVDPSTARSGNTIYF.

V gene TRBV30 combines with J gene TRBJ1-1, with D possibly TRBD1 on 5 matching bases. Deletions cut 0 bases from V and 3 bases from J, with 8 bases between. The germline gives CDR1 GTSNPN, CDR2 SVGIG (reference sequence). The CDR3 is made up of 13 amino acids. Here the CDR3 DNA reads TGTGCCTGGAGTGTCCAGGGAGACACTGAAGCTTTCTTT. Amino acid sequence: CAWSVQGDTEAFF.

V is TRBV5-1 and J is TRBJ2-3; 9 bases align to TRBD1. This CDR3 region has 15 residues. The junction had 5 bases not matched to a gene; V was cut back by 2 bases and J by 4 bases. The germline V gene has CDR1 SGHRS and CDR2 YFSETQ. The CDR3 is CASSLRQGVSDTQYF. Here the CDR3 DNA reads TGCGCCAGCAGCTTACGACAGGGGGTATCAGATACGCAGTATTTT.

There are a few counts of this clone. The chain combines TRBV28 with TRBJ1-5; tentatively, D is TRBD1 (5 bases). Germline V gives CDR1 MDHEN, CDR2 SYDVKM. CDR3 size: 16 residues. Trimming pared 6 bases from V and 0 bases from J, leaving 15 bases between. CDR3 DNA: TGTGCCAGCAGCCTTCCCCGACAGCTTAGCAATCAGCCCCAGCATTTT. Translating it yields CASSLPRQLSNQPQHF.

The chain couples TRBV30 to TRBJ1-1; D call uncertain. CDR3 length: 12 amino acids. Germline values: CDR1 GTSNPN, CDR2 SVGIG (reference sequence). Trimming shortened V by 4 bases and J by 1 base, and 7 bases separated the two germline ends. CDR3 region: CAWNGQNTEAFF. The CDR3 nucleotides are TGTGCCTGGAATGGGCAGAACACTGAAGCTTTCTTT.

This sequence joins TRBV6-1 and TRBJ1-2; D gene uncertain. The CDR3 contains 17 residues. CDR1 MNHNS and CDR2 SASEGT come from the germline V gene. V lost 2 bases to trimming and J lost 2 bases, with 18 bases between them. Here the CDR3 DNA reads TGTGCCAGCAGTGAACTTTTTATCCTAGGGCTCAACTATGGCTACACCTTC. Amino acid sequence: CASSELFILGLNYGYTF.

The CDR3 loop is CASSQAVLAGGNEQFF. In nucleotides, the CDR3 is TGCGCCAGCAGCCAAGCCGTACTAGCGGGGGGAAATGAGCAGTTCTTC. This chain connects TRBV4-1 to TRBJ2-1; 12 nucleotides line up with TRBD2. Germline-derived CDR1 and CDR2 are MGHRA and YSYEKL. V shed 1 base, J shed 7 bases, and the junction held 5 bases outside the gene matches. The CDR3 is made up of 16 amino acids.

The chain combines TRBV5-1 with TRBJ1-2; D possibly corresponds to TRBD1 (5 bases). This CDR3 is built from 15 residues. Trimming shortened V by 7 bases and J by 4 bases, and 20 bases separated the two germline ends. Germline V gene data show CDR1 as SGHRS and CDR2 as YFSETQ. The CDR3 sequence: CASREGIAGSYGYTF. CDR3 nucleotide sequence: TGCGCCAGCCGGGAAGGCATCGCAGGGAGCTATGGCTACACCTTC.